This record looks at one T cell receptor beta chain sequence and its context. The antigen remains unidentified. From the second PCR step, alpha and beta chains were amplified apart. Cells stained for CD3, CD4, CD8, CD45RA and CD27 were sorted into four subsets. These data are taken from a study of naive and memory T cell subsets. Findings and limits, study-wide: Possibly reflecting memory cells re-expressing CD45RA, a few larger clonotypes occurred in naive repertoires, especially CD8. Over 85% of naive TCR sequences appeared only once after error correction, unlike memory subsets.

The ends were cut back, 4 bases at V and 8 bases at J, with 15 bases in the middle. This CDR3 spans 15 amino acids. The germline V gene encodes CDR1 KGHSH and CDR2 LQKENI. Two oligonucleotides, mixed equimolar, formed the beta constant-region primer covering TRBC1 and TRBC2. Nested alpha and beta constant-region primers with the SP2 primer drove four PCR rounds on ligated cDNA. One entry per CDR3 protein results from TCRdb running MiXCR on the UMI-ligation and nested PCR reads. The table has 150,000 or so distinct CDR3 sequences, about 20% seen once. The receptor was derived from a human donor in good health. The chain couples TRBV18 to TRBJ1-6; a possible D gene is TRBD1 (5 bases). Specimen: naive CD4+ T cells from blood. CDR3 loop: CASSLIGGTDSPLHF. DNA of the CDR3: TGTGCCAGCTCACTGATTGGAGGGACGGATTCACCCCTCCACTTT.